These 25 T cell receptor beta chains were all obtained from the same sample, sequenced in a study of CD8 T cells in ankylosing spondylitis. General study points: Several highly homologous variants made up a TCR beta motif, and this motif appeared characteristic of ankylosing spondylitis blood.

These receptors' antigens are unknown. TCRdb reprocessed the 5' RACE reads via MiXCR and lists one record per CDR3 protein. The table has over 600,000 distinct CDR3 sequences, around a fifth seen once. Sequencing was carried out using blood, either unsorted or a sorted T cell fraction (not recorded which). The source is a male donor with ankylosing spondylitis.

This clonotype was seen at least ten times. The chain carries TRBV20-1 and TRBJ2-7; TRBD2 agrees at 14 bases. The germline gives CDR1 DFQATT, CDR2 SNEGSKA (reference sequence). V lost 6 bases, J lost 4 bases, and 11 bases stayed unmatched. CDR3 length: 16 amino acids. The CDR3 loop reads CSATRLAGGPGYEQYF. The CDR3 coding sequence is TGCAGTGCCACCCGACTAGCGGGAGGGCCCGGTTACGAGCAGTACTTC.

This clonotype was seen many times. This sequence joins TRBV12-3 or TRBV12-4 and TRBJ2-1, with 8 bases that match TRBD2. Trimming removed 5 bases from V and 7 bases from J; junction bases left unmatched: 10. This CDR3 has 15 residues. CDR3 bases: TGTGCCAGCAGTACCAGCGGGGGCCGAGGGAATGAGCAGTTCTTC. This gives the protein CASSTSGGRGNEQFF.

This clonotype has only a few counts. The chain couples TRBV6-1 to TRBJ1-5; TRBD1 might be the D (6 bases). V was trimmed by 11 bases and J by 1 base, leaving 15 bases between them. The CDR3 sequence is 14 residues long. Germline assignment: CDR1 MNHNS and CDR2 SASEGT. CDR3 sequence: CAAPTGRSNQPQHF. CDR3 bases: TGTGCCGCCCCCACAGGGCGCAGCAATCAGCCCCAGCATTTT.

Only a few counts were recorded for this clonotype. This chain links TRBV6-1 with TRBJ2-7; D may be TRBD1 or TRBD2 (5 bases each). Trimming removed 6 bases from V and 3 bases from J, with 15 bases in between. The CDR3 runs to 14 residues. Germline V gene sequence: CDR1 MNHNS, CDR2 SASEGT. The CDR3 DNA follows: TGTGCCAGCAGCCACGAGGGGCTTGACTACGAGCAGTACTTC. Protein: CASSHEGLDYEQYF.

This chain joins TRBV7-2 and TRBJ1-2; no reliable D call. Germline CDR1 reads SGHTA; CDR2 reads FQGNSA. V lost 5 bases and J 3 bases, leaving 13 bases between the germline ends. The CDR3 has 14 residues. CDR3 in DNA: TGTGCCAGCAGCGAGGAGTTTTCAGACTATGGCTACACCTTC. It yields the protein CASSEEFSDYGYTF.

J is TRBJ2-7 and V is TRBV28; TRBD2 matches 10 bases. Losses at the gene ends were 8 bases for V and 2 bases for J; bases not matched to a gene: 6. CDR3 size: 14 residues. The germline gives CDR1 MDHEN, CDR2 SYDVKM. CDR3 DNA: TGTGCCAGCTGGACTAGCGGACGAACCTACGAGCAGTACTTC. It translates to CASWTSGRTYEQYF. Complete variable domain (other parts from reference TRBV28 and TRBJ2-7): DVKVTQSSRYLVKRTGEKVFLECVQDMDHENMFWYRQDPGLGLRLIYFSYDVKMKEKGDIPEGYSVSREKKERFSLILESASTNQTSMYLCASWTSGRTYEQYFGPGTRLTVT.

The CDR3 DNA reads TGTGCCAGCAGGGCCTCGGGGAGGGCCCAGGAGCAGTTCTTC. Its translation is CASRASGRAQEQFF. The rearrangement uses TRBV6-2 or TRBV6-3 and TRBJ2-1; 7 positions match TRBD2. The germline CDR1 and CDR2 sequences are MNHEY and SVGEGT. Losses at the gene ends were 6 bases for V and 10 bases for J; bases not matched to a gene: 12. The CDR3 totals 14 residues.

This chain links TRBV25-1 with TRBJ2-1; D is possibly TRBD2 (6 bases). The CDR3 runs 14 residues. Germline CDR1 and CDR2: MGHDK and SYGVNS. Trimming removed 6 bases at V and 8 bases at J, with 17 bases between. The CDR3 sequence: CASSQPGGIDEQFF. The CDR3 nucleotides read TGTGCCAGCAGCCAACCCGGAGGGATCGATGAGCAGTTCTTC.

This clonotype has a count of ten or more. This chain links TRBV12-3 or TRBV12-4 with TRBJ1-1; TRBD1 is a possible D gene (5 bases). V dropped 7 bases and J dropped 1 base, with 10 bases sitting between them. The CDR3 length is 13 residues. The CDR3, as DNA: TGTGCCAGCAACGGACACCCGAACACTGAAGCTTTCTTT. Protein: CASNGHPNTEAFF.

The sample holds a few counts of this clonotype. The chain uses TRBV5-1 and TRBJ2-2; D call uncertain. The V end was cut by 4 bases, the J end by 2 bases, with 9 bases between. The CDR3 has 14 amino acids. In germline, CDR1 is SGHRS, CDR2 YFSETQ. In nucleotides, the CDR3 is TGCGCCAGCAGCCAAATTCTTAACACCGGGGAGCTGTTTTTT. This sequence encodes CASSQILNTGELFF. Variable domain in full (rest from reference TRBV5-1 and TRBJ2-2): KAGVTQTPRYLIKTRGQQVTLSCSPISGHRSVSWYQQTPGQGLQFLFEYFSETQRNKGNFPGRFSGRQFSNSRSEMNVSTLELGDSALYLCASSQILNTGELFFGEGSRLTVL.

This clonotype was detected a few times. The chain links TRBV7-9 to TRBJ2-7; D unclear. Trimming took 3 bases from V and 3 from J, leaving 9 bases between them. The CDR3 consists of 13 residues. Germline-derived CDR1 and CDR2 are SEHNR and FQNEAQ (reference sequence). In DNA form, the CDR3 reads TGTGCCAGCAGCTTCGGAGCAGGCTACGAGCAGTACTTC. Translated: CASSFGAGYEQYF.

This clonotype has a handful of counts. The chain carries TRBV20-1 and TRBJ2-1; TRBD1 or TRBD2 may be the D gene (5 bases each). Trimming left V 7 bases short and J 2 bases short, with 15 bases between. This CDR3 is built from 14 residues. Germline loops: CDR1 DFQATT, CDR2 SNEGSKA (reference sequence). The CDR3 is CSGGRDPPYNEQFF. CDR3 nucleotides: TGCAGTGGGGGTCGGGACCCCCCCTACAATGAGCAGTTCTTC.

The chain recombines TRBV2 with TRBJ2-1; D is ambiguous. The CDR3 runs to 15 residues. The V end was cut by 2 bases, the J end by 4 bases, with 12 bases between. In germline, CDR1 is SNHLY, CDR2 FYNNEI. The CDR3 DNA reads TGTGCCAGCAGTGAACGGTTGGCGAGGTACAATGAGCAGTTCTTC. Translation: CASSERLARYNEQFF.

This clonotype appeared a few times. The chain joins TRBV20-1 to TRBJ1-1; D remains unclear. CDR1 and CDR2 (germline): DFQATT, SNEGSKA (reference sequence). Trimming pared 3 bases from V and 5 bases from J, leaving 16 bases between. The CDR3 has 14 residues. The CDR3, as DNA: TGCAGTGCTAGGGCCTATGGAGGGCAGACTGAAGCTTTCTTT. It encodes CSARAYGGQTEAFF.

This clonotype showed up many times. DNA of the CDR3: TGTGCCAGCAGCTTCCAGGAGAACACTGAAGCTTTCTTT. Its protein product is CASSFQENTEAFF. The chain links TRBV7-9 to TRBJ1-1; D gene ambiguous. The CDR3 is made up of 13 amino acids. Per germline, CDR1 SEHNR and CDR2 FQNEAQ (reference sequence). The V end lost 3 bases, the J end lost 1 base, and 6 bases lay between the germline ends.

The CDR3 DNA follows: TGCGCCAGCAGCCCGATAAGGGGTCAGCTCCAAGAGACCCAGTACTTC. It specifies CASSPIRGQLQETQYF. The rearrangement links TRBV4-1 to TRBJ2-5; a weak D match, TRBD1 (5 bases). The length of the CDR3 is 16 residues. Trimming took 4 bases from V and 1 from J, leaving 16 bases between them. Germline V gives CDR1 MGHRA, CDR2 YSYEKL.

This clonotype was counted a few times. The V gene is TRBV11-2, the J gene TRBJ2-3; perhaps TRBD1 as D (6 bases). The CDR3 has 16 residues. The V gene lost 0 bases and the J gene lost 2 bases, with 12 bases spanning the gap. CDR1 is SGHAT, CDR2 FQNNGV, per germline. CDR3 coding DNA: TGTGCCAGCAGCTTAGAAGGTGGGGGCCACACAGATACGCAGTATTTT. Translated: CASSLEGGGHTDTQYF. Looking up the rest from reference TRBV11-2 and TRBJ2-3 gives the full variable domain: EAGVAQSPRYKIIEKRQSVAFWCNPISGHATLYWYQQILGQGPKLLIQFQNNGVVDDSQLPKDRFSAERLKGVDSTLKIQPAKLEDSAVYLCASSLEGGGHTDTQYFGPGTRLTVL.

The CDR3 DNA sequence: TGTGCCAGCAGCGTAGAGGGTAGCGGGAGCACAGATACGCAGTATTTT. Translating it yields CASSVEGSGSTDTQYF. The rearrangement links TRBV9 to TRBJ2-3; TRBD2 aligns across 7 bases. The CDR3 totals 16 residues. CDR1 and CDR2 (germline): SGDLS, YYNGEE. With 0 bases clipped from V and 0 bases from J, the junction kept 4 bases outside the gene matches. The whole variable domain, filled in from reference TRBV9 and TRBJ2-3, reads DSGVTQTPKHLITATGQRVTLRCSPRSGDLSVYWYQQSLDQGLQFLIQYYNGEERAKGNILERFSAQQFPDLHSELNLSSLELGDSALYFCASSVEGSGSTDTQYFGPGTRLTVL.

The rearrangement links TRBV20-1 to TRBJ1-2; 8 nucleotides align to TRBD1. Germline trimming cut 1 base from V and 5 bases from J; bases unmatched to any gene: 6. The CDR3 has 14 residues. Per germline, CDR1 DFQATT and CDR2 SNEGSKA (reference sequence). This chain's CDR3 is CSARVQGAGYGYTF. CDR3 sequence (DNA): TGCAGTGCTAGAGTGCAGGGGGCAGGTTATGGCTACACCTTC.

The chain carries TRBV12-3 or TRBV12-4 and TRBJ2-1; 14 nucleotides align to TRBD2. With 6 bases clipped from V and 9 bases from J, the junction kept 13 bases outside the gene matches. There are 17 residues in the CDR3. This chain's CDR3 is CASRAVGLAGARSEQFF. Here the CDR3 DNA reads TGTGCCAGCAGGGCTGTGGGACTAGCGGGGGCGAGGAGTGAGCAGTTCTTC.

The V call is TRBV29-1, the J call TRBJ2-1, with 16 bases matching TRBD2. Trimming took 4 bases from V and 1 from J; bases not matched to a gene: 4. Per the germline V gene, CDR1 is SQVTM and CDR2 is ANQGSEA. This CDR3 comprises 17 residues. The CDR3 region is CSVAGLAGGGSYNEQFF. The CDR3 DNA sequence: TGCAGCGTTGCGGGACTAGCGGGAGGGGGGTCCTACAATGAGCAGTTCTTC.

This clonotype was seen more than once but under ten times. The CDR3 region has the DNA TGTGCCAGTTCGGAGCGGGAGGGAACGTACGAGCAGTACTTC. Its protein is CASSEREGTYEQYF. The rearrangement links TRBV28 to TRBJ2-7; 10 bases are shared with TRBD2. Germline V gives CDR1 MDHEN, CDR2 SYDVKM. The CDR3 has 14 amino acids. Losses at the gene ends were 9 bases for V and 4 bases for J; bases not matched to a gene: 9.

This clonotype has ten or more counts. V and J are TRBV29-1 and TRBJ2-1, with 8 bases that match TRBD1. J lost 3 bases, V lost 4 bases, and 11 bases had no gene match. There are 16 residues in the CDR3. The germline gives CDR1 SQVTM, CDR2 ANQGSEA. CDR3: CSVAPLAGGHYNEQFF. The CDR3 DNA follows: TGCAGCGTTGCGCCATTGGCAGGGGGCCACTACAATGAGCAGTTCTTC.

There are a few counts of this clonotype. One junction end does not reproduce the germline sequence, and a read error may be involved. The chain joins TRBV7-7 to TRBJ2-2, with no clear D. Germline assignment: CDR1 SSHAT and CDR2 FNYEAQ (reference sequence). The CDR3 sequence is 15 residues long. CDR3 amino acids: CASSATVLNTGELFF. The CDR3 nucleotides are TGTGCTAGCAGCGCGACCGTTCTTAACACCGGGGAGCTGTTTTTT. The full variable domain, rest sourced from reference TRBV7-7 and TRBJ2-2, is GAGVSQSPRYKVTKRGQDVTLRCDPISSHATLYWYQQALGQGPEFLTYFNYEAQPDKSGLPSDRFSAERPEGSISTLTIQRTEQRDSAMYRCASSATVLNTGELFFGEGSRLTVL.

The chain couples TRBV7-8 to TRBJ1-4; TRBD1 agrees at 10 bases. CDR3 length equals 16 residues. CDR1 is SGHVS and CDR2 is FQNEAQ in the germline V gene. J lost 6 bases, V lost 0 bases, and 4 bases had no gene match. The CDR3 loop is CASSLARTGGDEKLFF. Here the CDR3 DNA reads TGTGCCAGCAGCTTAGCGCGGACAGGGGGAGATGAAAAACTGTTTTTT. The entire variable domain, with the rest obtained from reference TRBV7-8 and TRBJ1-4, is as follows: GAGVSQSPRYKVAKRGQDVALRCDPISGHVSLFWYQQALGQGPEFLTYFQNEAQLDKSGLPSDRFFAERPEGSVSTLKIQRTQQEDSAVYLCASSLARTGGDEKLFFGSGTQLSVL.